This is a list of T cell receptor beta chains from one sample in a study of OX40 agonist ivuxolimab in advanced cancers. Profiled with immunoSEQ multiplex PCR; TCRdb holds only in-frame clones, not every one. The sample contains 65,000 to 95,000 clones, under 95% of which appear only once. This specimen was CD4+ or CD8+ T cells sorted from blood, taken in a trial of the OX40 agonist ivuxolimab. The receptors shown here come from an adult with an advanced solid tumor such as melanoma, head and neck, liver or kidney cancer. The CDR3 runs from the conserved cysteine through the conserved F or W. The order of the fields is V gene, clone size, CDR3 protein. The size field is filled for only some rows; it gives once, few, many or a size class.

V: TRBV27
size: .
CDR3: CASSLYGGGSGNTIYF

V: TRBV11-1
size: .
CDR3: CASSFRGSFYEQYF

V: TRBV5-3
size: .
CDR3: CAGLAGFANTGELFF

V: TRBV13
size: .
CDR3: CASGGQGDYEQYF

V: TRBV10-1
size: .
CDR3: CASSEQGVVTGELFF

V: TRBV7-3
size: .
CDR3: CASSYPGQPTNTEAFF

V: TRBV27
size: .
CDR3: CASSLGETQYF

V: TRBV18
size: .
CDR3: CASSLKKGQGGSYNEQFF

V: TRBV27
size: .
CDR3: CASSLSLWGEQYF

V: TRBV11-2
size: .
CDR3: CASSLSHGYNEQFF

V: TRBV10-3
size: .
CDR3: CATVALLGSSYNEQFF

V: TRBV27
size: .
CDR3: CASSPGTAEAFF

V: TRBV7-8
size: .
CDR3: CASSHYANTGELFF

V: TRBV12-5
size: .
CDR3: CASGPASGGDTGELFF

V: TRBV13
size: once
CDR3: CASSVGYTEAFF

V: TRBV19
size: .
CDR3: CATTGQPNTEAFF

V: TRBV9
size: .
CDR3: CASSGLGGGVNSPLHF

V: TRBV6-5
size: .
CDR3: CASTPGGENYEQYF

V: TRBV5-6
size: .
CDR3: CASSYGLAEALREFF

V: TRBV2
size: .
CDR3: CASSDWDSLTDTQYF

V: TRBV6-4
size: .
CDR3: CASSERLQSYGYTF

V: TRBV4-3
size: .
CDR3: CASSPGRMADTQYF

V: TRBV7-9
size: .
CDR3: CASSLVPPYEQYF

V: TRBV11-2
size: once
CDR3: CASSLGFANYEQYF

V: TRBV28
size: .
CDR3: CASSSTIGTEGYF

V: TRBV4-3
size: .
CDR3: CASSQVGEGNGYTF

V: TRBV7-8
size: .
CDR3: CASSLPGSSYEQYF

V: TRBV13
size: .
CDR3: CASSRPRDREETQYF

V: TRBV2
size: .
CDR3: CASLGDRWDEQYF

V: TRBV7-9
size: .
CDR3: CASSFGPGGTDEQFF

V: TRBV7-9
size: .
CDR3: CASSGFLGPSTDTQYF

V: TRBV11-3
size: .
CDR3: CASSSSGFNEQFF

V: TRBV19
size: .
CDR3: CASSIGNTEAFF

V: TRBV10-1
size: .
CDR3: CASSGQGAYEQYF

V: TRBV12-5
size: .
CDR3: CASGLVQGQVSYNEQFF